Listed below are T cell receptor beta chains from one sample, sequenced in a study of cytomegalovirus exposure and HLA in healthy donors. The data were produced by immunoSEQ multiplex PCR, yet TCRdb's version contains in-frame clones alone and is incomplete. The data hold over 150,000 clones, with roughly four fifths observed a single time. The sample comprised PBMCs. Receptors were obtained from a woman between 50 and 59 years old in good health and CMV-seropositive. Both conserved end residues are part of each CDR3. A D gene is named only where the DNA matches it firmly. Where a row states a size, it is once, few, many or the class of an expanded clone; other rows omit it.

j_gene,v_gene,abundance,d_gene,CDR3aa,CDR3nt
TRBJ2-7,TRBV5-1,once,TRBD2,CASSSGGRVHEQYF,TGCGCCAGCAGCTCGGGGGGACGGGTCCACGAGCAGTACTTC
TRBJ2-1,TRBV28,NA,TRBD1,CASRDAGTGGTGEQFF,TGTGCCAGCAGAGACGCCGGGACAGGGGGAACGGGTGAGCAGTTCTTC
TRBJ2-4,TRBV29-1,NA,NA,CSGADLGENSQYF,TGCAGTGGTGCAGACCTGGGCGAAAACAGTCAGTACTTC
TRBJ2-7,TRBV25-1,NA,NA,CASRIGYEQYF,TGTGCCAGCAGGATCGGGTACGAGCAGTACTTC
TRBJ1-5,TRBV4-1,NA,NA,CASSQDGRGVQPQHF,TGCGCCAGCAGCCAAGACGGGCGGGGGGTTCAGCCCCAGCATTTT
TRBJ1-2,TRBV15,NA,NA,CATLSAQLGGLSGYTF,TGTGCCACCTTATCCGCGCAGTTGGGGGGGCTAAGTGGCTACACCTTC
TRBJ1-3,TRBV6-6,NA,TRBD1,CASSSTGGPGNTIYF,TGTGCCAGCAGTTCGACAGGGGGCCCTGGAAACACCATATATTTT
TRBJ2-3,TRBV28,NA,TRBD2,CASSPTSGRANTQYF,TGTGCCAGCAGTCCCACTAGCGGGAGGGCCAATACGCAGTATTTT
TRBJ1-3,TRBV10-3,NA,NA,CAIKLGTDSGNTIYF,TGTGCCATCAAACTTGGGACTGACTCTGGAAACACCATATATTTT
TRBJ2-2,TRBV5-1,NA,TRBD1,CASSSQVQGAVAGELFF,TGCGCCAGCAGCTCTCAGGTACAGGGGGCGGTCGCCGGGGAGCTGTTTTTT
TRBJ2-1,TRBV6-4,NA,TRBD2,CASSPRRTSGGVSYNEQFF,TGTGCCAGCAGTCCGCGAAGGACTAGCGGGGGGGTAAGCTACAATGAGCAGTTCTTC
TRBJ1-1,TRBV18,few,NA,CASSPRQVNTEAFF,TGTGCCAGCTCACCACGACAGGTGAACACTGAAGCTTTCTTT
TRBJ1-1,TRBV5-4,NA,TRBD1,CASSGRDRANTEAFF,TGTGCCAGCAGCGGGCGGGACAGGGCGAACACTGAAGCTTTCTTT
TRBJ2-3,TRBV10-3,NA,NA,CAAREVRGGATDTQYF,TGTGCCGCCAGGGAGGTTCGCGGGGGCGCCACAGATACGCAGTATTTT
TRBJ2-3,TRBV5-1,NA,NA,CASSLARLGSGTDTQYF,TGCGCCAGCAGCTTGGCCAGGTTGGGGTCGGGGACAGATACGCAGTATTTT
TRBJ1-2,TRBV5-6,once,NA,CASSLAPRGYGYTF,TGTGCCAGCAGCTTGGCCCCCCGGGGATATGGCTACACCTTC
TRBJ1-2,TRBV7-8,once,NA,CASSLPGWDYGYTF,TGTGCCAGCAGCTTACCAGGGTGGGACTATGGCTACACCTTC
TRBJ2-3,TRBV29-1,NA,NA,CSVGQTSTDTQYF,TGCAGCGTCGGACAGACTAGCACAGATACGCAGTATTTT
TRBJ1-1,TRBV28,NA,NA,CASSLRATAEAFF,TGTGCCAGCAGTCTCCGAGCGACTGCTGAAGCTTTCTTT
TRBJ2-5,TRBV5-1,NA,NA,CASSQTQETQYF,TGCGCCAGCAGCCAGACACAAGAGACCCAGTACTTC
TRBJ2-3,TRBV5-4,few,TRBD2,CASRSGTSGGNTDTQYF,TGTGCCAGCAGATCCGGGACTAGCGGGGGGAATACAGATACGCAGTATTTT
TRBJ2-3,TRBV12-5,NA,TRBD1,CASGLRDRDTQYF,TGTGCTAGTGGCCTCCGGGACAGAGATACGCAGTATTTT
TRBJ2-2,TRBV5-6,NA,TRBD2,CASSLVTSGVTGELFF,TGTGCCAGCAGCTTGGTGACTAGCGGGGTCACCGGGGAGCTGTTTTTT
TRBJ1-2,TRBV30,few,NA,CAWSVEAVETF,TGTGCCTGGAGTGTAGAGGCCGTGGAAACCTTC
TRBJ1-1,TRBV25-1,NA,TRBD1,CASSEGDSHNTEAFF,TGTGCCAGCAGTGAAGGGGACAGTCACAACACTGAAGCTTTCTTT
TRBJ2-2,TRBV15,NA,TRBD2,CATRGEPGLVNTGELFF,TGTGCCACCAGAGGCGAACCGGGACTAGTCAACACCGGGGAGCTGTTTTTT
TRBJ2-5,TRBV7-9,NA,TRBD2,CASSWLAGGQETQYF,TGTGCCAGCAGCTGGCTAGCGGGGGGGCAAGAGACCCAGTACTTC
TRBJ2-3,TRBV6-6,NA,TRBD2,CASSYGGLAADTQYF,TGTGCCAGCAGTTACGGGGGACTAGCGGCAGATACGCAGTATTTT
TRBJ1-1,TRBV7-6,few,TRBD1,CASSAYRGNTEAFF,TGTGCCAGCAGCGCCTACAGGGGGAACACTGAAGCTTTCTTT
TRBJ2-2,TRBV5-1,NA,TRBD2,CASSLLGGSSFGEPFF,TGCGCCAGCAGCCTGCTGGGCGGGAGTAGTTTCGGGGAGCCGTTTTTT
TRBJ2-7,TRBV5-4,NA,TRBD2,CASGAGGEQYF,TGTGCCAGCGGGGCGGGAGGAGAGCAGTACTTC
TRBJ2-2,TRBV23-1,NA,TRBD1,CASSHTPGQGVSGELFF,TGCGCCAGCAGTCATACACCGGGACAGGGGGTTTCCGGGGAGCTGTTTTTT
TRBJ1-2,TRBV28,few,NA,CASSLFPSHLNYGYTF,TGTGCCAGCAGTTTATTCCCCAGTCATCTTAACTATGGCTACACCTTC
TRBJ2-2,TRBV5-6,NA,TRBD1,CASSFTGTASTGELFF,TGTGCCAGCAGCTTTACCGGGACAGCCAGCACCGGGGAGCTGTTTTTT
TRBJ2-2,TRBV27,NA,NA,CASSLVVGGEPFF,TGTGCCAGCAGTTTAGTAGTCGGCGGGGAGCCGTTTTTT
TRBJ1-1,TRBV27,once,NA,CASTLGGNTEAFF,TGTGCCAGCACCTTAGGGGGGAACACTGAAGCTTTCTTT
TRBJ2-2,TRBV10-3,NA,NA,CAIRTGLSTGELFF,TGTGCCATCAGGACAGGACTCTCCACCGGGGAGCTGTTTTTT
TRBJ2-3,TRBV6-6,NA,TRBD2,CASSSGLAGISDTQYF,TGTGCCAGCAGTTCCGGACTAGCGGGGATTTCGGATACGCAGTATTTT
TRBJ2-7,TRBV6-6,few,TRBD2,CASRQTSGRYEQYF,TGTGCCAGCAGACAGACTAGCGGGAGATACGAGCAGTACTTC
TRBJ1-2,TRBV28,NA,NA,CASSRPGYGYTF,TGTGCCAGCAGCCGTCCAGGGTATGGCTACACCTTC
TRBJ1-2,TRBV7-9,NA,NA,CASSLSRVGYGYTF,TGTGCCAGCAGCTTATCCAGGGTAGGGTATGGCTACACCTTC
TRBJ2-7,TRBV2,once,NA,CASSGQNYEQYF,TGTGCCAGCAGCGGACAGAACTACGAGCAGTACTTC
TRBJ1-4,TRBV28,NA,NA,CASSSGAGNEKLFF,TGTGCCAGCAGTTCAGGGGCGGGTAATGAAAAACTGTTTTTT
TRBJ2-3,TRBV13,NA,NA,CASSHEPGTDTQYF,TGTGCCAGCAGCCACGAGCCTGGCACAGATACGCAGTATTTT
TRBJ1-4,TRBV5-1,NA,TRBD1,CASSLGTGLEEKLFF,TGCGCCAGCAGCTTGGGGACAGGGTTAGAGGAAAAACTGTTTTTT
TRBJ2-2,TRBV5-1,once,NA,CASSLAQEGTGELFF,TGCGCCAGCAGCTTGGCTCAGGAGGGCACCGGGGAGCTGTTTTTT